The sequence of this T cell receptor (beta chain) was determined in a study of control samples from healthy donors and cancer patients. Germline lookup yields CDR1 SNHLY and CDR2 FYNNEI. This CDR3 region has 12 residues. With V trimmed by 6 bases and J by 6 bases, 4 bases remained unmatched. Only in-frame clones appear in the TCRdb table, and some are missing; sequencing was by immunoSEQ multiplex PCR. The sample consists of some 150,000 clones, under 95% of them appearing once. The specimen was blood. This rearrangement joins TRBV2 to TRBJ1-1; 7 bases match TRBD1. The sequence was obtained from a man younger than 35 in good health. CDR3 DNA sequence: TGTGCCAGCAGGGCCGGGACAGCTGAAGCTTTCTTT. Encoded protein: CASRAGTAEAFF.